Each of the 9 T cell receptor beta chains below was sequenced from the same sample in a study of shared clonotypes between healthy human individuals. Some clones are missing from TCRdb's copy, which holds only in-frame ones; the method was immunoSEQ multiplex PCR. The sample lists about 1 million clones; about 70% were seen once. The sample taken for sequencing was memory CD4+ T cells sorted from blood. Subset indicated: CD45RA-negative fraction. All receptors derive from a man between 18 and 35 years old in good health.

This clone came up a few times. This sequence joins TRBV6-1 and TRBJ2-6; D perhaps matches TRBD2 (6 bases). The V gene lost 6 bases and the J gene lost 5 bases, with 11 bases spanning the gap. The V gene's germline CDR1 is MNHNS and CDR2 SASEGT. This CDR3 contains 14 residues. The CDR3 loop is CASSGGTWANVLTF. The DNA for the CDR3 is TGTGCCAGCAGCGGGGGTACCTGGGCCAACGTCCTGACTTTC.

The chain couples TRBV6-5 to TRBJ1-1, with TRBD1 identical over 9 bases. This CDR3 is built from 14 residues. The junction had 9 bases not matched to a gene; V was cut back by 7 bases and J by 6 bases. Looked up from germline, CDR1 is MNHEY and CDR2 is SVGAGI. The CDR3 nucleotides are TGTGCCAGCACCCCGGACAGGGGTCGCGCTGAAGCTTTCTTT. The encoded protein is CASTPDRGRAEAFF.

The rearrangement uses TRBV4-1 and TRBJ1-3, with D possibly being TRBD1 (6 bases). V was shortened by 5 bases and J by 4 bases, with 18 bases between the two germline ends. The CDR3 length is 16 residues. CDR1 and CDR2 (germline): MGHRA, YSYEKL. The CDR3, as DNA: TGCGCCAGCAGCAGACTGACAGGCTCCCTGGGAAACACCATATATTTT. It is translated as CASSRLTGSLGNTIYF.

The chain employs TRBV6-6 and TRBJ1-4, with 7 bases lining up with TRBD1. CDR3 length equals 16 residues. Germline CDR1 is MNHNY and CDR2 is SVGAGI (reference sequence). With V trimmed by 6 bases and J by 7 bases, 14 bases remained unmatched. For the CDR3, the DNA is TGTGCCAGCAGATCCCGGGACCTCCCAGGGGGTGAAAAACTGTTTTTT. Protein: CASRSRDLPGGEKLFF.

This chain uses TRBV5-5 with TRBJ2-7, with TRBD1 matching 9 bases. J lost 6 bases, V lost 4 bases, and 8 bases had no gene match. Germline assignment: CDR1 SGHKS and CDR2 YYEKEE (reference sequence). This CDR3 has 14 amino acids. Here the CDR3 DNA reads TGTGCCAGCAGCCCCGGGACAGGGATGGGCGAGCAGTACTTC. This translates into CASSPGTGMGEQYF.

This clone was found a few times. This chain links TRBV18 with TRBJ2-1, with 7 bases fitting TRBD1. The ends lost 3 bases at V and 0 bases at J; junction bases unmatched: 5. Germline assignment: CDR1 KGHSH and CDR2 LQKENI. The length of the CDR3 is 16 residues. The CDR3 here is CASSPIRGSSYNEQFF. The DNA for the CDR3 is TGTGCCAGCTCACCTATCAGGGGGAGCTCCTACAATGAGCAGTTCTTC.

The J gene is TRBJ2-3, the V gene TRBV2; the match to TRBD1 covers 7 bases. After removal of 7 bases from V and 3 bases from J, the junction contained 4 bases not matched to a gene. The CDR3 has 13 residues. CDR1 is SNHLY, CDR2 FYNNEI, per germline. CDR3 nucleotides: TGTGCCAGCACCGGGACAGAAACAGATACGCAGTATTTT. This encodes CASTGTETDTQYF.

This clone has just one count. The sample carries other DNA sequences with the same CDR3. V and J are TRBV2 and TRBJ2-7, with 7 positions matching TRBD1. J gave up 7 bases and V 4 bases, and 7 bases lay outside the gene matches. The CDR3 length is 13 residues. Germline CDR1 is SNHLY and CDR2 is FYNNEI. CDR3 coding DNA: TGTGCCAGCAGTGGACAGGGCTTGAGAGAGCAGTACTTC. Translated, it gives CASSGQGLREQYF.

This clone appeared a few times. This chain joins TRBV19 and TRBJ2-6; D remains ambiguous. The germline gives CDR1 LNHDA, CDR2 SQIVND (reference sequence). This CDR3 has 15 residues. V was cut by 9 bases and J by 2 bases, with 14 bases left in between. CDR3 amino acids: CASANRAPGANVLTF. CDR3 nucleotide sequence: TGTGCCAGCGCTAATAGGGCCCCTGGGGCCAACGTCCTGACTTTC.